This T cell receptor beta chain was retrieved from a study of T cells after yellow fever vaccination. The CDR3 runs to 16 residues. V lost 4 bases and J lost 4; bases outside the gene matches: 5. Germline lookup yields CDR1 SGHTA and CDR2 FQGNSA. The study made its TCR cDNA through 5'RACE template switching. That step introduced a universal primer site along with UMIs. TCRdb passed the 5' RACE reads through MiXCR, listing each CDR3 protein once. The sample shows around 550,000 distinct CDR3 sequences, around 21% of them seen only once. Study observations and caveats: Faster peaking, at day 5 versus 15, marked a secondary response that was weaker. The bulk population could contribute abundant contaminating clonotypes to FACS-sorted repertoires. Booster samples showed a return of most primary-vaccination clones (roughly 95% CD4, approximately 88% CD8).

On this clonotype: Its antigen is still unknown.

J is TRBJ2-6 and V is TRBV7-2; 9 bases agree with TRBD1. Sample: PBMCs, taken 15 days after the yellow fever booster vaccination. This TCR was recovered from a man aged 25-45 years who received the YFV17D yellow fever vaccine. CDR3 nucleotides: TGTGCCAGCAGCTCATACAGGGGGCCCGGGGCCAACGTCCTGACTTTC. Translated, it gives CASSSYRGPGANVLTF.